The T cell receptor (beta chain) described here comes from a study of cytomegalovirus exposure and HLA in healthy donors. Overall study: Falling in the Caucasian-associated ancestry cluster were 80% to 85% of 398 genotyped donors. Study-wide points: Some public TCRs appeared in many individuals, while most sequences were rare. There were 150 to 200 TCR beta chains listed as cytomegalovirus-associated.

This CDR3 is 15 amino acids long. The V and J ends lost 4 bases and 0 bases, in that order; junction bases with no gene match: 6. Germline CDR1 is MNHNY and CDR2 is SVGAGI (reference sequence). This PCR relied on a set of 60 Vbeta primers and 13 Jbeta primers. Produced via immunoSEQ multiplex PCR; TCRdb's table is partial and in-frame only. The sample has approximately 77,000 clones, about three quarters seen once. Worth noting for this clone: Its target is unknown.

Material: PBMCs. The clonotype comes from a man aged 35 to 55 in good health and CMV-seronegative. This rearrangement joins TRBV6-6 to TRBJ2-7; TRBD2 matches 7 bases. CDR3 sequence: CASSLSSGFSYEQYF. CDR3 sequence (DNA): TGTGCCAGCAGTTTGTCTAGCGGTTTCTCCTACGAGCAGTACTTC.